This T cell receptor beta chain was recorded in a study of shared clonotypes between healthy human individuals. Whole-study context: The study enrolled a couple of women and a few men aged 18 to 49. Study results and limitations: Shared across a few donors were roughly 4.7% of the naive CD4 clonotypes.

About this clone itself: What it binds is unknown.

Germline values: CDR1 SGHNT, CDR2 YYREEE (reference sequence). Losses at the gene ends were 4 bases for V and 8 bases for J; bases not matched to a gene: 14. The CDR3 has 16 residues. As processed by the authors: ImmunoSEQ only sent back junction sequences with no quality scores, so filtering was done differently. Generated by immunoSEQ multiplex PCR, the TCRdb table keeps only in-frame clones and is missing some. The V and J calls and clone size were taken over from that table, and D and trimming were inferred from the DNA. The sample records some 2.4 million clones, roughly 93% being singletons. The sample taken for sequencing was naive CD4+ T cells from PBMCs. Subset indicated: CD45RA+ positively selected. The TCR sequence derives from a man aged 18-30 years in good health. Some clones in this sample may be carry-over from other donors' samples. This chain links TRBV5-4 with TRBJ2-2; TRBD2 matches at 7 bases. The CDR3 sequence is CASSHPSSGVAGELFF. CDR3 sequence (DNA): TGTGCCAGCAGCCATCCATCTAGCGGAGTTGCAGGGGAGCTGTTTTTT.